These 17 T cell receptor beta chains share one sample of origin, sequenced in a study of T cell responses to AZD1222 COVID-19 vaccine. Here immunoSEQ multiplex PCR was the method, and the copy in TCRdb shows in-frame clones only, minus some. The data show some 100,000 clones, with over 75% seen just once and about 1.5% held by the top ten. The sequencing here drew on peripheral blood, taken on day 0 of AZD1222 vaccination. Receptor source: an adult in good health.

The V and J genes are TRBV19 and TRBJ2-2, with D possibly matching TRBD2 (7 bases). This CDR3 has 15 residues. Trimming removed 0 bases from V and 6 bases from J, with 11 bases in between. The germline gives CDR1 LNHDA, CDR2 SQIVND (reference sequence). As DNA, the CDR3 is TGTGCCAGTAGTATAGATCGGGGGGCCCCCGGGGAGCTGTTTTTT. This gives the protein CASSIDRGAPGELFF.

The chain employs TRBV27 and TRBJ2-3; TRBD1 aligns across 7 bases. The CDR3 has 13 residues. Germline V CDR1 and CDR2: MNHEY, SMNVEV (reference sequence). The V segment lost 7 bases and the J segment 0 bases; nucleotides outside the gene matches: 1. The CDR3, as DNA: TGTGCCAGCAACAGGGGTAGCACAGATACGCAGTATTTT. This encodes CASNRGSTDTQYF.

This sequence joins TRBV7-2 and TRBJ1-2; D perhaps matches TRBD1 (5 bases). Germline CDR1 SGHTA, CDR2 FQGNSA. This CDR3 contains 13 residues. V was cut by 1 base and J by 5 bases, with 8 bases left in between. CDR3 coding DNA: TGTGCCAGCAGCTTAGGACAGTATTATGGCTACACCTTC. This translates into CASSLGQYYGYTF.

The chain couples TRBV6-5 to TRBJ1-6; D gene unclear. Germline V gene sequence: CDR1 MNHEY, CDR2 SVGAGI. The CDR3 spans 14 residues. V shed 8 bases and J shed 6 bases, with 14 bases lying between them. For the CDR3, the DNA is TGTGCCAGCCTCAAACGAGGGCGTAATTCACCCCTCCACTTT. Residues: CASLKRGRNSPLHF.

This clone was recorded a few times. V usage is TRBV9 and J usage is TRBJ1-3, with D possibly matching TRBD1 (6 bases). Germline CDR1 reads SGDLS; CDR2 reads YYNGEE. This CDR3 region has 18 residues. With 2 bases removed from V and 2 bases from J, the gap between germline ends came to 20 bases. The CDR3 region is CASSVDPTLQGPGNTIYF. CDR3 nucleotides: TGTGCCAGCAGCGTCGACCCAACCCTACAGGGTCCTGGAAACACCATATATTTT.

V and J are TRBV30 and TRBJ1-1; D is uncertain. The V gene lost 0 bases and the J gene lost 3 bases, with 8 bases spanning the gap. The CDR3 runs to 13 residues. CDR1 and CDR2 (germline): GTSNPN, SVGIG (reference sequence). DNA for the CDR3: TGTGCCTGGAGTGTTGGGGAGGACACTGAAGCTTTCTTT. This encodes CAWSVGEDTEAFF.

The chain has TRBV12-5 and TRBJ1-1, with D perhaps matching TRBD1 (5 bases). Germline-derived CDR1 and CDR2 are LGHNT and FRNRAP. Trimming cost V 9 bases and J 0 bases, with 11 bases left between them. CDR3 length equals 13 residues. CDR3: CASTGGLNTEAFF. DNA of the CDR3: TGTGCTAGCACGGGGGGATTGAACACTGAAGCTTTCTTT.

This chain joins TRBV9 and TRBJ2-7; no definite D call. The CDR3 has 16 residues. V was cut by 0 bases and J by 0 bases, with 13 bases left in between. Germline V CDR1 and CDR2: SGDLS, YYNGEE. The CDR3 sequence is CASSVAAAQSSYEQYF. The CDR3, as DNA: TGTGCCAGCAGCGTAGCCGCAGCCCAGAGCTCCTACGAGCAGTACTTC.

The chain carries TRBV5-6 and TRBJ1-1; 7 bases map to TRBD1. CDR3 size: 11 residues. Per the germline V gene, CDR1 is SGHDT and CDR2 is YYEEEE. J was trimmed by 8 bases and V by 3 bases; bases with no gene match: 1. CDR3 in amino acids: CASSSGQEAFF. The CDR3 DNA sequence: TGTGCCAGCAGCTCGGGACAGGAAGCTTTCTTT.

The chain is built from TRBV10-3 and TRBJ1-5, with TRBD1 matching 11 bases. The CDR3 length is 18 residues. V was pared by 2 bases and J by 1 base, with 7 bases of the junction left unmatched. CDR1 and CDR2 (germline): ENHRY, SYGVKD. The CDR3 region is CAISEIGQGAGSNQPQHF. The DNA for the CDR3 is TGTGCCATCAGTGAGATCGGACAGGGGGCCGGGAGCAATCAGCCCCAGCATTTT.

This chain connects TRBV19 to TRBJ1-4; D not resolved. This CDR3 spans 14 amino acids. CDR1 is LNHDA, CDR2 SQIVND, per germline (reference sequence). V was cut by 3 bases and J by 4 bases, with 9 bases left in between. The CDR3 reads CASSISSINEKLFF. The CDR3 coding sequence is TGTGCCAGTAGTATCAGCAGTATTAATGAAAAACTGTTTTTT.

The CDR3 region is CASSPQDSSNSPLHF. The CDR3 nucleotides read TGCGCCAGCAGCCCTCAGGACAGCTCTAATTCACCCCTCCACTTT. V usage is TRBV5-1 and J usage is TRBJ1-6; maybe TRBD1 (6 bases). The V gene lost 4 bases and the J gene lost 6 bases, with 14 bases spanning the gap. The CDR3 extends over 15 amino acids. Germline lookup yields CDR1 SGHRS and CDR2 YFSETQ.

The chain combines TRBV4-1 with TRBJ1-4; the D gene is possibly TRBD1 (6 bases). Germline V lookup: CDR1 MGHRA, CDR2 YSYEKL. Between the trimmed V and J ends, which lost 1 base and 4 bases, there was a span of 19 bases. The CDR3 covers 18 residues. The DNA for the CDR3 is TGCGCCAGCAGCCAAGCGTCAGGGGTTCCCTTACATAATGAAAAACTGTTTTTT. It yields the protein CASSQASGVPLHNEKLFF.

The V and J genes are TRBV28 and TRBJ1-5, with a possible D match to TRBD1 (5 bases). V was trimmed by 6 bases and J by 4 bases, leaving 10 bases between them. This CDR3 has 13 amino acids. Germline CDR1 reads MDHEN; CDR2 reads SYDVKM. The CDR3 nucleotides are TGTGCCAGCAGGGGGACGAGGAATCAGCCCCAGCATTTT. Protein sequence: CASRGTRNQPQHF.

This rearrangement joins TRBV24-1 to TRBJ1-2; D is unresolved. Between the trimmed V and J ends, which lost 10 bases and 4 bases, there was a span of 9 bases. CDR3 length: 11 amino acids. Germline CDR1 KGHDR, CDR2 SFDVKD. In DNA, the CDR3 is TGTGCCACGTGGACCGGCTATGGCTACACCTTC. This encodes CATWTGYGYTF.

The V call is TRBV28, the J call TRBJ1-2; D gene unclear. Per germline, CDR1 MDHEN and CDR2 SYDVKM. The CDR3 is made up of 11 amino acids. Trimming shortened V by 4 bases and J by 8 bases, and 8 bases separated the two germline ends. The CDR3 region is CASSYPWGYTF. The DNA of the CDR3 is TGTGCCAGCAGTTATCCGTGGGGCTACACCTTC.

The chain links TRBV28 to TRBJ1-3, with D possibly matching TRBD1 (5 bases). There are 17 residues in the CDR3. CDR1 and CDR2 (germline): MDHEN, SYDVKM. Deletions cut 7 bases from V and 4 bases from J, with 23 bases between. The CDR3 DNA follows: TGTGCCAGCAAAACCGGACATCGAAGTGGGTGGGGAAACACCATATATTTT. It specifies CASKTGHRSGWGNTIYF.